The 9 T cell receptor beta chains listed next were all sequenced from one sample in a study of T cells in Graves' hyperthyroidism and ophthalmopathy. Using RNA transcripts as the source, TCR beta CDR3 regions were amplified. The HTBI primer set drove a first-round RT-PCR of the TCR CDR3. TCRdb processed the multiplex PCR reads anew with MiXCR; each CDR3 protein has one entry. Among 370,000 or so distinct CDR3 sequences listed, approximately 14% were seen once. The sequenced sample consisted of blood. These receptors were taken from a woman aged 18-35 years with Graves' hyperthyroidism that later progressed to Graves' ophthalmopathy.

This clonotype was detected ten times or more. The genes are TRBV4-2 and TRBJ2-1, with 10 bases aligning to TRBD2. Trimming took 1 base from V and 0 from J; bases not matched to a gene: 0. Germline CDR1 and CDR2: LGHNA and YNFKEQ. The CDR3 spans 16 residues. DNA for the CDR3: TGTGCCAGCAGCCAAGGGACTAGCGGCTCCTACAATGAGCAGTTCTTC. Its translation: CASSQGTSGSYNEQFF.

About this clonotype: An end of the junction differs from the germline gene, which may be a read error. V usage is TRBV5-1 and J usage is TRBJ1-3; D is uncertain. This CDR3 contains 16 residues. The germline gives CDR1 SGHRS, CDR2 YFSETQ. The chain's CDR3 is CAGSLNSDLSGNTIYF. The CDR3 DNA is TGCGCCGGCAGCTTAAACTCGGACCTTTCTGGAAACACCATATATTTT.

This clonotype was counted at least ten times. This chain connects TRBV4-1 to TRBJ2-1, with D unresolved. Germline CDR1 MGHRA, CDR2 YSYEKL. The CDR3 is 13 amino acids. The V end was cut by 0 bases, the J end by 6 bases, with 6 bases between. The CDR3 sequence is CASSQDPLNEQFF. The CDR3 coding sequence is TGCGCCAGCAGCCAAGATCCTCTCAATGAGCAGTTCTTC.

The chain recombines TRBV27 with TRBJ1-2; perhaps TRBD1 as D (5 bases). There are 14 residues in the CDR3. The germline CDR1 and CDR2 sequences are MNHEY and SMNVEV (reference sequence). The ends were cut back, 6 bases at V and 3 bases at J, with 14 bases in the middle. This CDR3 reads CASSLTGHDYGYTF. CDR3 bases: TGTGCCAGCAGCCTGACGGGGCACGACTATGGCTACACCTTC.

A remark on this clonotype: This may be a read error: a much more frequent sequence differs by one nucleotide. The V call is TRBV6-1, the J call TRBJ1-2; D might be TRBD1 (5 bases). The V gene lost 3 bases and the J gene lost 8 bases, with 10 bases spanning the gap. The length of the CDR3 is 12 residues. The germline V gene encodes CDR1 MNHNS and CDR2 SASEGT. In nucleotides, the CDR3 is TGTGCCAGCAGTGAGTCTGGGGCCGGCTACACCTTC. Protein: CASSESGAGYTF.

Only a few counts were recorded for this clonotype. The chain recombines TRBV5-5 with TRBJ2-3, with D uncertain. The CDR3 runs to 15 residues. Germline assignment: CDR1 SGHKS and CDR2 YYEKEE (reference sequence). V lost 0 bases, J lost 3 bases, and 11 bases lay in between. CDR3 sequence reads: CASSLDTSPTDTQYF. As DNA, the CDR3 is TGTGCCAGCAGCTTGGACACGTCGCCTACAGATACGCAGTATTTT.

This chain joins TRBV20-1 and TRBJ2-2; 8 positions agree with TRBD2. This CDR3 comprises 15 residues. Per germline, CDR1 DFQATT and CDR2 SNEGSKA (reference sequence). V shed 2 bases, J shed 7 bases, and the junction held 9 bases outside the gene matches. The chain's CDR3 is CSARLPGRVDGELFF. CDR3 DNA sequence: TGCAGTGCTAGACTGCCCGGGAGGGTGGACGGGGAGCTGTTTTTT.

The CDR3 region is CASSQDRDRYTNTEAFF. DNA of the CDR3: TGTGCCAGCAGCCAAGACCGGGACAGATACACGAACACTGAAGCTTTCTTT. The rearrangement uses TRBV4-2 and TRBJ1-1; TRBD1 aligns across 7 bases. This CDR3 region has 17 residues. The germline CDR1 and CDR2 sequences are LGHNA and YNFKEQ. V lost 0 bases, J lost 1 base, and 8 bases stayed unmatched.

The chain combines TRBV7-2 with TRBJ2-3; D gene ambiguous. The CDR3 consists of 14 residues. Trimming removed 3 bases from V and 1 base from J, with 8 bases in between. The V gene's germline CDR1 is SGHTA and CDR2 FQGNSA. The CDR3 DNA sequence: TGTGCCAGCAGCTTCCAGACGGGCACAGATACGCAGTATTTT. This codes for CASSFQTGTDTQYF.